These T cell receptor beta chains were read from a single sample in a study of blood T cells in healthy people across ages. MiXCR, applied by TCRdb to the 5' RACE reads, yields one record per CDR3 protein. The sample records around 850,000 distinct CDR3 sequences, 35% to 40% being singletons. The source material was blood. All receptors come from a man between 18 and 29 years old in good health. The CDR3 runs from the conserved cysteine through the conserved F or W. Fields, in order: CDR3 protein, CDR3 DNA, J gene, V gene, D gene, clone size. The D gene is left open where the match is weak. The size field is filled for only some rows; it gives once, few, many or a size class.

CDR3: CASRPRADTQYF
DNA: TGTGCCAGCAGGCCTAGGGCAGATACGCAGTATTTT
J: TRBJ2-3
V: TRBV12-3/TRBV12-4
D: NA
size: NA

CDR3: CASRVAGQETQYF
DNA: TGTGCCAGCAGGGTAGCGGGGCAAGAGACCCAGTACTTC
J: TRBJ2-5
V: TRBV7-9
D: TRBD2
size: few

CDR3: CATSVRTENNEQFF
DNA: TGTGCCACCAGTGTAAGGACGGAAAACAATGAGCAGTTCTTC
J: TRBJ2-1
V: TRBV24-1
D: NA
size: many

CDR3: CASSFPSRGSTAGGPNYSEQFF
DNA: TGTGCCAGCAGCTTTCCCAGCAGGGGGTCGACAGCGGGGGGGCCTAACTACAGTGAGCAGTTCTTC
J: TRBJ2-1
V: TRBV11-2
D: TRBD2
size: NA

CDR3: CSASPGRVYEQYF
DNA: TGCAGTGCTAGTCCCGGACGGGTATACGAGCAGTACTTC
J: TRBJ2-7
V: TRBV20-1
D: NA
size: few

CDR3: CASSLTSGSNNEQFF
DNA: TGTGCCAGCAGCTTGACTAGCGGGAGCAACAATGAGCAGTTCTTC
J: TRBJ2-1
V: TRBV7-3
D: TRBD2
size: NA

CDR3: CASRLGTELAKNIQYF
DNA: TGTGCCAGCAGATTGGGGACAGAACTAGCCAAAAACATTCAGTACTTC
J: TRBJ2-4
V: TRBV2
D: TRBD1
size: few

CDR3: CASSPGTGGYGYTF
DNA: TGCGCCAGCAGCCCCGGGACAGGGGGATATGGCTACACCTTC
J: TRBJ1-2
V: TRBV5-1
D: TRBD1
size: many

CDR3: CATSDSDQKQFF
DNA: TGTGCCACCAGTGATTCCGACCAGAAGCAGTTCTTC
J: TRBJ2-1
V: TRBV24-1
D: NA
size: many

CDR3: CAGTYETGFNYGYTF
DNA: TGTGCCGGCACCTATGAGACAGGCTTTAACTATGGCTACACCTTC
J: TRBJ1-2
V: TRBV2
D: NA
size: NA

CDR3: CSARDLGSTNEKLFF
DNA: TGCAGTGCTAGAGATCTAGGGTCGACTAATGAAAAACTGTTTTTT
J: TRBJ1-4
V: TRBV20-1
D: NA
size: few

CDR3: CASSQESGGYGYTF
DNA: TGCGCCAGCAGCCAAGAATCAGGGGGCTATGGCTACACCTTC
J: TRBJ1-2
V: TRBV4-1
D: TRBD1
size: many

CDR3: CSARDSPYSNQPQHF
DNA: TGCAGTGCTAGAGATAGTCCGTATAGCAATCAGCCCCAGCATTTT
J: TRBJ1-5
V: TRBV20-1
D: NA
size: NA

CDR3: CATRHTSQDNEQFF
DNA: TGTGCCACCAGACACACTAGCCAAGACAATGAGCAGTTCTTC
J: TRBJ2-1
V: TRBV15
D: NA
size: few

CDR3: CASSPGEASTDTQYF
DNA: TGCGCCAGCAGCCCCGGGGAAGCTAGCACAGATACGCAGTATTTT
J: TRBJ2-3
V: TRBV5-1
D: NA
size: many

CDR3: CASRYTSPITDTQYF
DNA: TGTGCCAGCAGGTATACTAGTCCCATCACAGATACGCAGTATTTT
J: TRBJ2-3
V: TRBV12-3/TRBV12-4
D: NA
size: many

CDR3: CSVDSELSYGYTF
DNA: TGCAGCGTTGACTCGGAACTGAGCTATGGCTACACCTTC
J: TRBJ1-2
V: TRBV29-1
D: NA
size: few

CDR3: CASSGRDERYEQYF
DNA: TGTGCCAGCAGCGGCCGGGACGAACGCTACGAGCAGTACTTC
J: TRBJ2-7
V: TRBV4-2
D: NA
size: few

CDR3: CASSLGIGGRTEAFF
DNA: TGTGCCAGCAGCTTAGGTATCGGGGGGCGGACTGAAGCTTTCTTT
J: TRBJ1-1
V: TRBV7-2
D: NA
size: NA

CDR3: CASSQDGGQYQETQYF
DNA: TGCGCCAGCAGCCAAGATGGTGGGCAGTACCAAGAGACCCAGTACTTC
J: TRBJ2-5
V: TRBV4-1
D: NA
size: NA

CDR3: CASRSGGREKLFF
DNA: TGTGCCAGCAGGTCGGGAGGCAGGGAAAAACTGTTTTTT
J: TRBJ1-4
V: TRBV28
D: NA
size: NA

CDR3: CASSSESGQNEQFF
DNA: TGTGCCAGCAGCTCAGAGTCCGGGCAGAATGAGCAGTTCTTC
J: TRBJ2-1
V: TRBV7-2
D: NA
size: NA

CDR3: CASSPPFTDEQFF
DNA: TGTGCCAGCTCACCACCGTTCACCGATGAGCAGTTCTTC
J: TRBJ2-1
V: TRBV18
D: NA
size: few

CDR3: CSARDLAYNEQYF
DNA: TGCAGTGCTAGAGATTTGGCCTACAATGAGCAGTACTTC
J: TRBJ2-7
V: TRBV20-1
D: NA
size: few

CDR3: CATSDGGRTNYGYTF
DNA: TGTGCCACCTCGGACGGGGGGAGAACTAACTATGGCTACACCTTC
J: TRBJ1-2
V: TRBV6-5
D: NA
size: NA

CDR3: CSAPFRDHLKNYGYTF
DNA: TGCAGCGCCCCATTCCGCGATCACTTAAAAAACTATGGCTACACCTTC
J: TRBJ1-2
V: TRBV29-1
D: NA
size: many

CDR3: CASSSQTGFGEKLFF
DNA: TGTGCCAGCAGCTCCCAAACAGGGTTCGGTGAAAAACTGTTTTTT
J: TRBJ1-4
V: TRBV7-2
D: NA
size: NA

CDR3: CASSNFLGEDGELFF
DNA: TGTGCCAGCAGCAATTTCCTGGGCGAGGACGGGGAGCTGTTTTTT
J: TRBJ2-2
V: TRBV12-3/TRBV12-4
D: NA
size: NA

CDR3: CASSESASLLNEQYF
DNA: TGTGCCAGCAGCGAGTCTGCCTCTCTCCTAAACGAGCAGTACTTC
J: TRBJ2-7
V: TRBV6-5
D: NA
size: NA

CDR3: CASSSSRGAGTEAFF
DNA: TGCGCCAGCAGCTCAAGCAGGGGAGCAGGCACTGAAGCTTTCTTT
J: TRBJ1-1
V: TRBV5-1
D: NA
size: few

CDR3: CASSSSLAGNTDTQYF
DNA: TGTGCCAGCAGCTCCTCCCTAGCGGGGAACACAGATACGCAGTATTTT
J: TRBJ2-3
V: TRBV7-3
D: TRBD2
size: NA

CDR3: CASSPGIETEAFF
DNA: TGCGCCAGCAGCCCCGGAATCGAGACTGAAGCTTTCTTT
J: TRBJ1-1
V: TRBV4-3
D: NA
size: NA

CDR3: CASSQAGQGSYEQYF
DNA: TGCGCCAGCAGTCAGGCGGGACAGGGGTCGTACGAGCAGTACTTC
J: TRBJ2-7
V: TRBV4-1
D: TRBD1
size: NA

CDR3: CTSSLRDTQYF
DNA: TGTACCAGCAGTTTGAGGGATACGCAGTATTTT
J: TRBJ2-3
V: TRBV12-3/TRBV12-4
D: NA
size: once

CDR3: CASSQEAGADTQYF
DNA: TGCGCCAGCAGCCAAGAAGCGGGGGCAGATACGCAGTATTTT
J: TRBJ2-3
V: TRBV4-3
D: TRBD2
size: many

CDR3: CASKGTVIDEQYF
DNA: TGCGCCAGCAAGGGGACGGTAATCGATGAGCAGTACTTC
J: TRBJ2-7
V: TRBV5-1
D: NA
size: NA

CDR3: CASSYVRGGHNEQFF
DNA: TGTGCCAGCAGTTACGTTAGGGGCGGCCACAATGAGCAGTTCTTC
J: TRBJ2-1
V: TRBV6-2/TRBV6-3
D: NA
size: many

CDR3: CASSLGTGGHNEQFF
DNA: TGCGCCAGCAGCTTAGGGACAGGGGGTCATAATGAGCAGTTCTTC
J: TRBJ2-1
V: TRBV5-1
D: TRBD1
size: NA

CDR3: CSARDLIYTEAFF
DNA: TGCAGTGCTAGAGATCTCATTTACACTGAAGCTTTCTTT
J: TRBJ1-1
V: TRBV20-1
D: NA
size: NA

CDR3: CASSPVSGYNEQYF
DNA: TGCGCCAGCAGCCCAGTGTCCGGTTACAATGAGCAGTACTTC
J: TRBJ2-7
V: TRBV4-3
D: NA
size: NA

CDR3: CASSFGGQAETQYF
DNA: TGTGCCAGCAGTTTTGGAGGGCAAGCAGAGACCCAGTACTTC
J: TRBJ2-5
V: TRBV12-3/TRBV12-4
D: NA
size: many